The T cell receptor beta chain described here comes from a study of blood T cell repertoires in COVID-19 (dated by TCRdb to the early 2020s). About the study as a whole: Samples from collaborators originated in the United States, Italy and Spain and spanned both the acute and convalescent phases of COVID-19. The prospective study material was composed of cDNA or gDNA derived from T cells, B-cell-depleted T cells, or PBMCs. Subjects who had been exposed to COVID-19, were actively infected with it, or had recovered from it provided the deeply sampled blood TCRbeta repertoires that made up the dataset. The repertoires were made available in a free public database intended to serve as a resource for research on the immune response to SARS-CoV-2. The samples were drawn from the first 160 participants of the ongoing ImmuneRACE study and from under 1,500 subjects provided by 6 global collaborators. A de-identified subject ID, COVID-19 status, age in years and sex were almost always included in the sample metadata. HLA class I and class II types, where available, came from metadata supplied by the sample provider rather than from assay-based typing. Overall results and qualifications from the work: The amount of clinical and demographic metadata varied by source and participant and was provided uncurated.

V has 3 bases trimmed and J has 5 bases trimmed; junction bases matching no gene number 9. From a lookup of the germline V gene, CDR1 and CDR2 are SGHTA and FQGNSA. The CDR3 runs 15 residues from the cysteine to the phenylalanine. Left in the record is the CDR3 DNA by itself, 45 bases read in frame from the first base. Whole blood was collected in K2EDTA tubes by collaborating institutions according to the institutions' own protocols. For TCRbeta analysis, collaborators shipped samples in one of three forms: frozen whole blood, isolated PBMCs, or DNA extracted from either of those sample types. Points on this clone: What this receptor recognizes is not known. Base qualities are missing; no much larger clone stands one base away.

The immunoSEQ Assay, a bias-controlled multiplex PCR, was used to amplify TCRbeta CDR3 regions from genomic DNA. Concerning the study's data processing: The number of nucleated cells in each sample was estimated by amplification of reference gene primers within the assay. To quantify the absolute abundance of each unique TCRbeta CDR3 rearrangement, sequence reads were collapsed and filtered. Productive Simpson clonality was computed per sample as the square root of Simpson's diversity index over productive rearrangements. Entries here come from immuneACCESS through TCRdb and include only in-frame sequences with V and J called. Some clones fail to appear in such tables; in the studies checked, an unresolved V gene covers under half of the shortfall, and the cause of the remainder is unknown. For V, J and clone size, that table is used; D and trimming come from the DNA. This sample lists about 120,000 clones; around 86% were detected once. Together, the top ten hold roughly 12% of the sample.

Sequenced: peripheral blood. The chain uses TRBV7-2 and TRBJ2-5; 7 bases in the junction line up with TRBD1. The receptor's source is a man aged 60 to 75 with acute or convalescent COVID-19. The encoded CDR3 is CASSFKTGPGETQYF. The nucleotide sequence is given as TGTGCCAGCAGCTTTAAGACAGGGCCGGGGGAGACCCAGTACTTC.